The rows below give T cell receptor beta chains drawn from one sample of a study of T cell changes during pregnancy in multiple sclerosis. Clones were sequenced by immunoSEQ multiplex PCR, and TCRdb holds only the in-frame ones, with some missing. The sample contains more than 35,000 clones, around nine tenths of which appear only once. The sequenced sample was CD8+ T cells from peripheral blood mononuclear cells, obtained after pregnancy. These receptors came from a female donor in good health, enrolled as a control in a pregnancy study. The CDR3 runs from the conserved cysteine through the conserved F or W. The order of the fields is CDR3 protein, CDR3 DNA, V gene, J gene, D gene, clone size. D genes are given only for firm matches. Clone size is shown for a subset of rows, as once, few, many or a class of expanded clone.

CASSTGTEQPQHF,TGTGCCAGTAGCACCGGGACAGAACAGCCCCAGCATTTT,TRBV19,TRBJ1-5,TRBD1,once
CASSPGLARNEQFF,TGTGCCAGCAGTCCTGGACTAGCACGAAATGAGCAGTTCTTC,TRBV7-2,TRBJ2-1,TRBD2,-
CATQGTEGYEQYF,TGTGCCACCCAGGGGACAGAAGGCTACGAGCAGTACTTC,TRBV10-3,TRBJ2-7,TRBD1,-
CASSVTGGTGELFF,TGTGCCAGCAGTGTAACAGGGGGCACCGGGGAGCTGTTTTTT,TRBV2,TRBJ2-2,TRBD1,-
CASSFLPPSGTGATDTQYF,TGCGCCAGCAGCTTCCTGCCTCCTAGCGGGACAGGGGCGACAGATACGCAGTATTTT,TRBV5-1,TRBJ2-3,-,-
CASSMDIETYGYTF,TGTGCCAGTAGTATGGACATTGAGACCTATGGCTACACCTTC,TRBV19,TRBJ1-2,-,-
CASSLGLEQYF,TGTGCCAGCAGCTTGGGACTGGAGCAGTACTTC,TRBV5-4,TRBJ2-7,-,-
CASSLGFPGWMNTEAFF,TGTGCCAGCAGTTTAGGTTTCCCAGGTTGGATGAACACTGAAGCTTTCTTT,TRBV27,TRBJ1-1,-,few
CASSLEASPSYEQYF,TGTGCCAGCAGCTTAGAAGCTAGCCCATCCTACGAGCAGTACTTC,TRBV11-2,TRBJ2-7,-,-
CASSGESNQPQHF,TGTGCCAGCAGTGGAGAGAGCAATCAGCCCCAGCATTTT,TRBV2,TRBJ1-5,-,-
CASSPGLATYEQYF,TGCGCCAGCAGCCCGGGACTCGCAACCTACGAGCAGTACTTC,TRBV4-3,TRBJ2-7,-,few
CASSTGTDPFTDTQYF,TGTGCCAGCAGCACTGGGACTGATCCTTTCACAGATACGCAGTATTTT,TRBV9,TRBJ2-3,-,-
CASSPPVTDTQYF,TGTGCCAGCTCTCCCCCAGTCACGGATACGCAGTATTTT,TRBV18,TRBJ2-3,-,once
CASKYRDSPSYEQYF,TGTGCCAGCAAGTATAGGGACAGTCCCTCCTACGAGCAGTACTTC,TRBV9,TRBJ2-7,TRBD1,-
CASSPLSSSYEQYF,TGTGCCAGCAGTCCGTTATCTAGCTCCTACGAGCAGTACTTC,TRBV27,TRBJ2-7,-,-
CAWSVLYNEQFF,TGTGCCTGGAGTGTACTCTACAATGAGCAGTTCTTC,TRBV30,TRBJ2-1,-,-
CASSVEGQGREQYF,TGTGCCAGCAGCGTAGAGGGACAGGGTAGGGAGCAGTACTTC,TRBV9,TRBJ2-7,TRBD1,-
CAISEVSIPGNTEAFF,TGTGCCATCAGTGAGGTAAGCATCCCGGGGAACACTGAAGCTTTCTTT,TRBV10-3,TRBJ1-1,-,-
CASSEALGAGGQFF,TGTGCCAGCAGTGAAGCGCTGGGGGCGGGGGGGCAGTTCTTC,TRBV2,TRBJ2-1,TRBD2,-
CASSIGAGTGDTQYF,TGTGCCAGTAGTATTGGAGCTGGAACGGGAGATACGCAGTATTTT,TRBV19,TRBJ2-3,-,-
CASSQALWTAHNSPLHF,TGCGCCAGCAGCCAAGCTCTCTGGACAGCACATAATTCACCCCTCCACTTT,TRBV4-1,TRBJ1-6,-,-
CASRSGGHLTFQETQYF,TGCGCCAGCAGGAGCGGGGGACACCTCACCTTCCAAGAGACCCAGTACTTC,TRBV10-1,TRBJ2-5,TRBD2,-
CASSYVGTGDHGELFF,TGTGCCAGCAGTTACGTTGGGACAGGGGATCACGGGGAGCTGTTTTTT,TRBV6-5,TRBJ2-2,TRBD1,-
CASSLRGTYEQYF,TGTGCCAGCAGCTTGAGGGGGACGTACGAGCAGTACTTC,TRBV7-9,TRBJ2-7,-,few
CASSQERQAKAPYNEQFF,TGCGCCAGCAGCCAAGAAAGGCAAGCGAAGGCCCCCTACAATGAGCAGTTCTTC,TRBV4-3,TRBJ2-1,-,-